Sequencing of this T cell receptor beta chain was carried out in a study of response to subunit inactivated influenza vaccine. Study findings and constraints: Authors suggested each seasonal flu vaccination may recruit only limited numbers of new T cells.

This clonotype was observed at least ten times. Its antigen is unknown. A single record per CDR3 protein comes from TCRdb applying MiXCR to the RT-PCR reads. The table includes about 160,000 distinct CDR3 sequences, around 9.9% detected once. Germline lookup yields CDR1 SEHNR and CDR2 FQNEAQ (reference sequence). After removal of 3 bases from V and 6 bases from J, the junction contained 8 bases not matched to a gene. The CDR3 contains 16 residues. The chain carries TRBV7-9 and TRBJ2-3; 11 bases line up with TRBD2. This TCR was sampled from a man aged 50-60 years who received an inactivated influenza vaccine. Here the sequenced sample was non-naive T cells sorted from PBMCs, taken roughly 6 weeks after vaccination. CDR3 sequence reads: CASSFFSGGAGDTQYF. In nucleotides, the CDR3 is TGTGCCAGCAGCTTCTTTAGCGGGGGGGCCGGGGATACGCAGTATTTT.